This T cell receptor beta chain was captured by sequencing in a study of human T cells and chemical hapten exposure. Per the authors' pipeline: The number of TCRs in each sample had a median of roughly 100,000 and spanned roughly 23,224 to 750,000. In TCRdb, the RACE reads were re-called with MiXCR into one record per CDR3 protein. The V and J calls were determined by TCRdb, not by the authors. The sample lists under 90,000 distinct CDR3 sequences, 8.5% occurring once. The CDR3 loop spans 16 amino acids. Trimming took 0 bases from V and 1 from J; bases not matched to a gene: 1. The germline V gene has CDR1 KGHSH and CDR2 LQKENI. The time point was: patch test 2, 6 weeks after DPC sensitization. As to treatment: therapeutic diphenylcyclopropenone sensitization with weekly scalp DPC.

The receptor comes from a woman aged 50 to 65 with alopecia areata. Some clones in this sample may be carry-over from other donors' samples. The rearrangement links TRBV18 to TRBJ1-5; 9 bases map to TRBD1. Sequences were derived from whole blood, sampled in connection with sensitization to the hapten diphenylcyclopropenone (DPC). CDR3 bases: TGTGCCAGCTCACCACCGGGGACAGGGAGCAATCAGCCCCAGCATTTT. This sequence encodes CASSPPGTGSNQPQHF.